A single sample gave rise to the 10 T cell receptor beta chains below, sequenced in a study of shared clonotypes between healthy human individuals. The table came from immunoSEQ multiplex PCR; TCRdb's copy has only in-frame clones and leaves some out. The sample carries around 2.5 million clones, over 85% recorded once. Sequenced material: naive CD4+ T cells from PBMCs. Subset indicated: CD45RA+ positively selected. These receptors all come from a man aged 18-30 years in good health. Some clones in this sample may be carry-over from other donors' samples.

V and J are TRBV5-8 and TRBJ2-7; 9 bases are shared with TRBD1. CDR1 is SGHTS, CDR2 YDEGEE, per germline. Trimming cost V 4 bases and J 2 bases; bases outside gene matches: 1. The CDR3 is made up of 13 amino acids. In nucleotides, the CDR3 is TGTGCCAGCAGCCGACAGGGGGCCTACGAGCAGTACTTC. As protein: CASSRQGAYEQYF.

The V gene is TRBV28, the J gene TRBJ1-5; 7 nucleotides match TRBD1. The germline V gene encodes CDR1 MDHEN and CDR2 SYDVKM. V was pared by 2 bases and J by 6 bases, with 4 bases of the junction left unmatched. The CDR3 contains 14 residues. The CDR3 here is CASSLDRVSQPQHF. The DNA of the CDR3 is TGTGCCAGCAGTTTAGACAGGGTGTCTCAGCCCCAGCATTTT.

The rearrangement links TRBV25-1 to TRBJ2-1, with 7 nucleotides matching TRBD2. Per germline, CDR1 MGHDK and CDR2 SYGVNS. This CDR3 has 17 amino acids. Trimming removed 2 bases from V and 5 bases from J; junction bases left unmatched: 12. As DNA, the CDR3 is TGTGCCAGCAGTGAAGCCCTCCCTCGGGGGAGGGACAATGAGCAGTTCTTC. Residues: CASSEALPRGRDNEQFF.

This sequence joins TRBV28 and TRBJ1-4; the match to TRBD1 covers 8 bases. The V gene's germline CDR1 is MDHEN and CDR2 SYDVKM. This CDR3 has 14 amino acids. The J segment lost 7 bases and the V segment lost 5 bases, leaving 6 bases of the junction unmatched. The CDR3 spells CASSTQGAGEKLFF. CDR3 sequence (DNA): TGTGCCAGCAGTACCCAGGGGGCGGGTGAAAAACTGTTTTTT. Full variable domain (rest looked up from reference TRBV28 and TRBJ1-4): DVKVTQSSRYLVKRTGEKVFLECVQDMDHENMFWYRQDPGLGLRLIYFSYDVKMKEKGDIPEGYSVSREKKERFSLILESASTNQTSMYLCASSTQGAGEKLFFGSGTQLSVL.

This rearrangement joins TRBV19 to TRBJ2-1; D is unclear. Germline-derived CDR1 and CDR2 are LNHDA and SQIVND (reference sequence). Trimming shortened V by 3 bases and J by 2 bases, and 11 bases separated the two germline ends. The CDR3 spans 15 residues. The CDR3 is CASSIDERAYNEQFF. CDR3 sequence (DNA): TGTGCCAGTAGTATCGACGAGCGAGCCTACAATGAGCAGTTCTTC.

The chain uses TRBV7-2 and TRBJ2-7, with D perhaps matching TRBD1 (5 bases). V shed 2 bases and J shed 11 bases, with 10 bases lying between them. The V gene's germline CDR1 is SGHTA and CDR2 FQGNSA. This CDR3 is built from 11 residues. The CDR3 DNA is TGTGCCAGCAGCTTACTGACAGAGAAGTACTTC. Translating it yields CASSLLTEKYF.

This chain joins TRBV11-2 and TRBJ2-1; 9 nucleotides match TRBD1. V lost 6 bases and J lost 7; bases outside the gene matches: 4. From germline, CDR1 is SGHAT and CDR2 FQNNGV. The CDR3 loop spans 13 amino acids. DNA for the CDR3: TGTGCCAGCAGACCGGGACAGGGAAATGAGCAGTTCTTC. This codes for CASRPGQGNEQFF. Based on the CDR3 plus reference TRBV11-2 and TRBJ2-1, the full variable domain is EAGVAQSPRYKIIEKRQSVAFWCNPISGHATLYWYQQILGQGPKLLIQFQNNGVVDDSQLPKDRFSAERLKGVDSTLKIQPAKLEDSAVYLCASRPGQGNEQFFGPGTRLTVL.

This clone was picked up one time. V and J are TRBV7-3 and TRBJ2-1, with D unclear. The germline CDR1 and CDR2 sequences are SGHTA and FQGTGA. The V end was cut by 5 bases, the J end by 10 bases, with 12 bases between. The length of the CDR3 is 12 residues. The CDR3 is CASSHPDGEQFF. In DNA, the CDR3 is TGTGCCAGCAGCCACCCGGATGGAGAGCAGTTCTTC.

The J gene is TRBJ2-1, the V gene TRBV7-9; D remains ambiguous. V was pared by 4 bases and J by 2 bases, with 15 bases between. The germline V gene has CDR1 SEHNR and CDR2 FQNEAQ (reference sequence). This CDR3 is built from 16 residues. CDR3: CASSSTGPEAYNEQFF. Here the CDR3 DNA reads TGTGCCAGCAGCTCCACGGGCCCCGAGGCCTACAATGAGCAGTTCTTC.

This chain links TRBV2 with TRBJ2-7; unclear D gene. V lost 7 bases, J lost 3 bases, and 7 bases lay in between. Germline lookup yields CDR1 SNHLY and CDR2 FYNNEI. CDR3 length: 11 amino acids. This CDR3 is CASKAYYEQYF. In DNA, the CDR3 is TGTGCCAGCAAGGCCTACTACGAGCAGTACTTC. The variable domain in full, completed from reference TRBV2 and TRBJ2-7, reads EPEVTQTPSHQVTQMGQEVILRCVPISNHLYFYWYRQILGQKVEFLVSFYNNEISEKSEIFDDQFSVERPDGSNFTLKIRSTKLEDSAMYFCASKAYYEQYFGPGTRLTVT.